These 21 T cell receptor beta chains were all obtained from the same sample, sequenced in a study of blood T cell repertoires in COVID-19. Assay used: immunoSEQ multiplex PCR; TCRdb lists only in-frame clones, some missing. The table has 250,000 to 300,000 clones, 86% seen once. Specimen: peripheral blood. The source is a woman aged 25 to 39 with COVID-19, enrolled during active disease.

The chain recombines TRBV11-2 with TRBJ2-5, with 10 bases aligning to TRBD2. In germline, CDR1 is SGHAT, CDR2 FQNNGV. The CDR3 is 15 amino acids. After removal of 5 bases from V and 2 bases from J, the junction contained 5 bases not matched to a gene. CDR3 amino acids: CASSPQAGGQETQYF. The CDR3 bases are TGTGCCAGCAGCCCTCAAGCGGGGGGGCAAGAGACCCAGTACTTC.

The chain joins TRBV5-6 to TRBJ2-2; D ambiguous. The CDR3 is 14 residues long. Germline CDR1 and CDR2: SGHDT and YYEEEE. V gave up 4 bases and J gave up 3 bases, with 10 bases separating them. CDR3 protein: CASSADNYTGELFF. CDR3 DNA: TGTGCCAGCAGCGCAGACAACTACACCGGGGAGCTGTTTTTT.

The J gene is TRBJ2-1, the V gene TRBV7-6; 12 positions match TRBD2. After removal of 5 bases from V and 4 bases from J, the junction contained 3 bases not matched to a gene. The CDR3 runs 15 residues. CDR1 SGHVS and CDR2 FNYEAQ come from the germline V gene. Here the CDR3 reads CASSQTSGGYNEQFF. The CDR3 bases are TGTGCCAGCAGCCAGACTAGCGGGGGATACAATGAGCAGTTCTTC.

This clone occurred a few times. The rearrangement uses TRBV18 and TRBJ1-1; TRBD1 agrees at 7 bases. Trimming took 4 bases from V and 7 from J; bases not matched to a gene: 9. Germline V gene sequence: CDR1 KGHSH, CDR2 LQKENI. CDR3 size: 14 residues. CDR3 DNA sequence: TGTGCCAGCTCACAAACAACAGGGGAGAGTGAAGCTTTCTTT. This gives the protein CASSQTTGESEAFF.

This clone was observed a handful of times. This chain links TRBV5-1 with TRBJ2-2; D is possibly TRBD2 (5 bases). The CDR3 covers 15 residues. V was cut by 3 bases and J by 4 bases, with 13 bases left in between. Per germline, CDR1 SGHRS and CDR2 YFSETQ. DNA for the CDR3: TGCGCCAGCAGCTCGGGCTCTCGGGGCACCGGGGAGCTGTTTTTT. Translation gives CASSSGSRGTGELFF.

This chain connects TRBV4-2 to TRBJ2-6, with 10 nucleotides matching TRBD1. The CDR3 is 18 amino acids. In germline, CDR1 is LGHNA, CDR2 YNFKEQ. V shed 2 bases and J 0 bases; nucleotides not matched to a gene: 4. The CDR3 sequence is CASSQWGQGISGANVLTF. Here the CDR3 DNA reads TGTGCCAGCAGCCAATGGGGACAGGGGATCTCTGGGGCCAACGTCCTGACTTTC.

J is TRBJ2-5 and V is TRBV5-5; 9 bases match TRBD1. Germline loops: CDR1 SGHKS, CDR2 YYEKEE (reference sequence). Trimming cost V 4 bases and J 5 bases; bases outside gene matches: 12. The CDR3 is 16 amino acids. The CDR3 DNA is TGTGCCAGCAGCCCCTGGACAGGGGCGACAGGGGAGACCCAGTACTTC. Protein sequence: CASSPWTGATGETQYF.

The chain has TRBV18 and TRBJ1-4; D is possibly TRBD1 (5 bases). Germline loops: CDR1 KGHSH, CDR2 LQKENI. The germline V and J ends were trimmed by 2 bases and 4 bases, with 11 bases remaining between them. The CDR3 contains 15 residues. The CDR3 loop is CASSPGAGYNEKLFF. The CDR3, as DNA: TGTGCCAGCTCACCAGGGGCAGGGTATAATGAAAAACTGTTTTTT.

V gene TRBV5-1 combines with J gene TRBJ1-2, with 7 positions matching TRBD1. The CDR3 loop spans 17 amino acids. Germline CDR1 and CDR2: SGHRS and YFSETQ. Germline trimming cut 0 bases from V and 4 bases from J; bases unmatched to any gene: 12. CDR3: CASSLDHRNTGAYGYTF. Written as DNA, the CDR3 is TGCGCCAGCAGCTTGGATCACAGAAATACAGGGGCCTATGGCTACACCTTC.

In DNA, the CDR3 is TGTGCCAGCAGTTTCGGTTCAAACTACGAGCAGTACTTC. It specifies CASSFGSNYEQYF. The chain links TRBV27 to TRBJ2-7; D uncertain. CDR3 size: 13 residues. Germline CDR1 is MNHEY and CDR2 is SMNVEV (reference sequence). Trimming left V 3 bases short and J 3 bases short, with 9 bases between.

This CDR3 is CASSQRTGSSNQPQHF. Here the CDR3 DNA reads TGCGCCAGCAGCCAGCGGACAGGGAGTAGCAATCAGCCCCAGCATTTT. The gene calls are TRBV4-1 and TRBJ1-5; TRBD1 matches at 8 bases. CDR1 is MGHRA, CDR2 YSYEKL, per germline. Trimming at V came to 3 bases and at J to 0 bases, leaving 4 bases not matched to a gene. This CDR3 has 16 residues.

The gene calls are TRBV11-3 and TRBJ1-2, with 7 bases identical to TRBD1. The length of the CDR3 is 15 residues. CDR1 and CDR2 (germline): SGHNT, YENEEA. V shed 5 bases and J 6 bases; nucleotides not matched to a gene: 12. CDR3 sequence: CASSIKGQKANGYTF. The CDR3 coding sequence is TGTGCCAGCAGCATAAAGGGACAGAAGGCTAATGGCTACACCTTC.

The genes are TRBV6-1 and TRBJ1-2; 7 bases map to TRBD1. Germline V CDR1 and CDR2: MNHNS, SASEGT. CDR3 size: 13 residues. Trimming removed 2 bases from V and 10 bases from J; junction bases left unmatched: 7. This CDR3 reads CASSEMGDRAYTF. The CDR3 bases are TGTGCCAGCAGTGAAATGGGAGACAGGGCCTACACCTTC.

The table lists this clone with a count of one. The rearrangement links TRBV5-4 to TRBJ2-7; weak D call: TRBD1 (5 bases). CDR1 and CDR2 (germline): SGHNT, YYREEE (reference sequence). The CDR3 runs 13 residues. Trimming cost V 5 bases and J 0 bases, with 9 bases left between them. The CDR3 DNA follows: TGTGCCAGCAGTTCAGGGTCCTCCTACGAGCAGTACTTC. This sequence encodes CASSSGSSYEQYF.

The chain couples TRBV11-2 to TRBJ2-3; the D gene is possibly TRBD2 (5 bases). Per germline, CDR1 SGHAT and CDR2 FQNNGV. The ends were cut back, 4 bases at V and 3 bases at J, with 14 bases in the middle. The CDR3 consists of 15 residues. CDR3 residues: CASSSWSWETDTQYF. Here the CDR3 DNA reads TGTGCCAGCAGCTCCTGGTCGTGGGAGACAGATACGCAGTATTTT. Variable domain in full (rest from reference TRBV11-2 and TRBJ2-3): EAGVAQSPRYKIIEKRQSVAFWCNPISGHATLYWYQQILGQGPKLLIQFQNNGVVDDSQLPKDRFSAERLKGVDSTLKIQPAKLEDSAVYLCASSSWSWETDTQYFGPGTRLTVL.

V is TRBV6-5 and J is TRBJ1-1; D is uncertain. Germline V gene data show CDR1 as MNHEY and CDR2 as SVGAGI. Trimming removed 8 bases from V and 1 base from J, with 14 bases in between. The CDR3 consists of 14 residues. CDR3 coding DNA: TGTGCCAGCGCCGGAGGTCTAGAGAACACTGAAGCTTTCTTT. Its protein product is CASAGGLENTEAFF.

This clone was seen repeatedly, ten times or more. The chain carries TRBV11-2 and TRBJ1-6, with D unclear. This CDR3 is 12 amino acids long. With 8 bases removed from V and 5 bases from J, the gap between germline ends came to 7 bases. Germline lookup yields CDR1 SGHAT and CDR2 FQNNGV. This chain's CDR3 is CASGSNNSPLHF. The CDR3 DNA reads as TGTGCCAGCGGGAGTAATAATTCACCCCTCCACTTT.

The rearrangement uses TRBV5-4 and TRBJ2-1; D is possibly TRBD1 (6 bases). This CDR3 is built from 16 residues. Trimming shortened V by 2 bases and J by 0 bases, and 12 bases separated the two germline ends. In germline, CDR1 is SGHNT, CDR2 YYREEE (reference sequence). The CDR3 DNA follows: TGTGCCAGCAGCTTACTCAGGGGAGTCTCCTACAATGAGCAGTTCTTC. Its protein product is CASSLLRGVSYNEQFF.

The chain links TRBV19 to TRBJ1-2; no clear D gene. The V end lost 9 bases, the J end lost 5 bases, and 19 bases lay between the germline ends. The CDR3 covers 14 residues. Germline V CDR1 and CDR2: LNHDA, SQIVND (reference sequence). CDR3 in DNA: TGTGCCAGCACCTTCCCGGGAGAGCATTATGGCTACACCTTC. Translating it yields CASTFPGEHYGYTF. The full variable domain, with the rest looked up from reference TRBV19 and TRBJ1-2, is DGGITQSPKYLFRKEGQNVTLSCEQNLNHDAMYWYRQDPGQGLRLIYYSQIVNDFQKGDIAEGYSVSREKKESFPLTVTSAQKNPTAFYLCASTFPGEHYGYTFGSGTRLTVV.

V is TRBV19 and J is TRBJ1-5; a weak D match, TRBD1 (6 bases). The CDR3 sequence is 12 residues long. Trimming cost V 10 bases and J 6 bases, with 13 bases left between them. The germline V gene has CDR1 LNHDA and CDR2 SQIVND (reference sequence). CDR3 sequence reads: CATSWGRQPQHF. The CDR3, as DNA: TGTGCCACCTCCTGGGGGCGTCAGCCCCAGCATTTT.

This clone has just a few counts. The chain links TRBV19 to TRBJ2-7; 9 bases agree with TRBD1. V was pared by 8 bases and J by 1 base, with 9 bases of the junction left unmatched. Germline CDR1 LNHDA, CDR2 SQIVND (reference sequence). The CDR3 totals 15 residues. This chain's CDR3 is CASGNRGRPSYEQYF. The CDR3 region has the DNA TGTGCCAGTGGAAACAGGGGGCGACCATCCTACGAGCAGTACTTC. Complete variable domain (other parts from reference TRBV19 and TRBJ2-7): DGGITQSPKYLFRKEGQNVTLSCEQNLNHDAMYWYRQDPGQGLRLIYYSQIVNDFQKGDIAEGYSVSREKKESFPLTVTSAQKNPTAFYLCASGNRGRPSYEQYFGPGTRLTVT.